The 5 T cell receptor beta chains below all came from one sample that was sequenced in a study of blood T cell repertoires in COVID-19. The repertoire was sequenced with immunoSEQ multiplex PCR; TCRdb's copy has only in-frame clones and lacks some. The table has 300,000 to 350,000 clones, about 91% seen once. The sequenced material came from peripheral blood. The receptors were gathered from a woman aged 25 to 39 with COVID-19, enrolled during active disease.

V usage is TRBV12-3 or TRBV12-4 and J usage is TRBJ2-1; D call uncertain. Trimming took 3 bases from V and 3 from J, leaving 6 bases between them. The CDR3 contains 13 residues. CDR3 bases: TGTGCCAGCAGTTTGGCAGTCTACAATGAGCAGTTCTTC. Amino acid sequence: CASSLAVYNEQFF.

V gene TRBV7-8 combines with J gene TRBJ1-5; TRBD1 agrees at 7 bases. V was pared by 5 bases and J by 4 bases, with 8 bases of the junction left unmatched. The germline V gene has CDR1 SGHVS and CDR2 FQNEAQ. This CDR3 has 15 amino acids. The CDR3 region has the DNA TGTGCCAGCAGCGAGACAGGGAGACCAAATCAGCCCCAGCATTTT. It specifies CASSETGRPNQPQHF.

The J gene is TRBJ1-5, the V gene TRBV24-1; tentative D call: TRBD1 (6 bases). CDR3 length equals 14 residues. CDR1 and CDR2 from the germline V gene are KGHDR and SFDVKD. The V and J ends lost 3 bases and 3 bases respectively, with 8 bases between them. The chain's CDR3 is CATSDGGLNQPQHF. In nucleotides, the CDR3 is TGTGCCACCAGTGATGGGGGCCTCAATCAGCCCCAGCATTTT.

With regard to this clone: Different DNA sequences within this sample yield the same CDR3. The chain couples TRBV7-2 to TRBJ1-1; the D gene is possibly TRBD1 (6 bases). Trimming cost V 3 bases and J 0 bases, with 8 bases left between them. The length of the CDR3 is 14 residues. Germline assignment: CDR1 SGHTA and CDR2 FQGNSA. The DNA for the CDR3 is TGTGCCAGCAGCTTCGGACAGATGAACACTGAAGCTTTCTTT. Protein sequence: CASSFGQMNTEAFF.

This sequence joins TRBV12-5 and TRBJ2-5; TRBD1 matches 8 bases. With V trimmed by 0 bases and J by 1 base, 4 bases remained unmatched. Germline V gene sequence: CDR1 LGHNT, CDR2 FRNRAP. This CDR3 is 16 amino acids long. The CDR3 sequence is CASGLVLGTGQETQYF. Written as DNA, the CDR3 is TGTGCTAGTGGTTTGGTACTTGGGACAGGCCAAGAGACCCAGTACTTC.